This T cell receptor (beta chain) was obtained from a study of cytomegalovirus exposure and HLA in healthy donors. Looking at the study overall: The Caucasian-associated ancestry cluster held 65% to 85% of roughly 370 genotyped donors.

The CDR3 runs 13 residues. Germline V gene lookup returns CDR1 SGHRS and CDR2 YFSETQ. The V end lost 7 bases, the J end lost 4 bases, and 14 bases lay between the germline ends. The PCR used 60 Vbeta and 13 Jbeta primers. The repertoire was sequenced with immunoSEQ multiplex PCR; TCRdb's copy has only in-frame clones and lacks some. In all, the sample yields fewer than 85,000 clones. This chain connects TRBV5-1 to TRBJ2-5, with D possibly being TRBD1 (6 bases). The sample comprised PBMCs. The sequence came from a female donor in good health and CMV-seropositive. The CDR3 loop reads CASHEQGGETQYF. CDR3 nucleotides: TGCGCCAGCCATGAACAAGGGGGAGAGACCCAGTACTTC.